The T cell receptor (beta chain) described here comes from a study of T cells in Graves' hyperthyroidism and ophthalmopathy. General study results and limits: Among thyroid clonotypes expanded above 0.001, most also appeared in blood.

Those with hyperthyroidism were 18 to 65 years old, newly diagnosed, and ill for under 2 months. The CDR3 runs 16 residues. The germline CDR1 and CDR2 sequences are MNHEY and SMNVEV (reference sequence). With V trimmed by 6 bases and J by 0 bases, 8 bases remained unmatched. This clonotype was observed a few times. Its antigen is not identified. TCR beta CDR3 region amplification was performed from RNA transcripts. A set of HTBI primers served as the primers for a first-round RT-PCR of the TCR CDR3. Using its own MiXCR run on the multiplex PCR reads, TCRdb lists one record per CDR3 protein. The table shows 550,000 to 800,000 distinct CDR3 sequences, with roughly 15% occurring only once.

This rearrangement joins TRBV27 to TRBJ2-7, with TRBD1 identical over 10 bases. The sequence came from a man younger than 30 with Graves' hyperthyroidism. Sequences were obtained from blood. DNA for the CDR3: TGTGCCAGCAGACCCGGGACAGGGGCTGCCTCCTACGAGCAGTACTTC. As protein: CASRPGTGAASYEQYF.